Below, one TCR beta chain is given with its context. The data stem from a study of blood T cell repertoires in COVID-19. The CDR3 sequence is 13 residues long. Germline CDR1 MRHNA, CDR2 SNTAGT. J was trimmed by 9 bases and V by 8 bases; bases with no gene match: 9. This table comes from immunoSEQ multiplex PCR, and its TCRdb copy is limited to in-frame clones, with some not included. The top ten hold approximately 7.2% of the sample, which has under 300,000 clones, approximately 86% seen once. Sample: peripheral blood. The TCR originated in a woman between 70 and 85 years old with active or convalescent COVID-19. V and J are TRBV6-4 and TRBJ2-1, with 8 nucleotides matching TRBD1. CDR3 coding DNA: TGTGCCAGCGGCGTTGACAGGGGTGGTGAGCAGTTCTTC. It specifies CASGVDRGGEQFF.